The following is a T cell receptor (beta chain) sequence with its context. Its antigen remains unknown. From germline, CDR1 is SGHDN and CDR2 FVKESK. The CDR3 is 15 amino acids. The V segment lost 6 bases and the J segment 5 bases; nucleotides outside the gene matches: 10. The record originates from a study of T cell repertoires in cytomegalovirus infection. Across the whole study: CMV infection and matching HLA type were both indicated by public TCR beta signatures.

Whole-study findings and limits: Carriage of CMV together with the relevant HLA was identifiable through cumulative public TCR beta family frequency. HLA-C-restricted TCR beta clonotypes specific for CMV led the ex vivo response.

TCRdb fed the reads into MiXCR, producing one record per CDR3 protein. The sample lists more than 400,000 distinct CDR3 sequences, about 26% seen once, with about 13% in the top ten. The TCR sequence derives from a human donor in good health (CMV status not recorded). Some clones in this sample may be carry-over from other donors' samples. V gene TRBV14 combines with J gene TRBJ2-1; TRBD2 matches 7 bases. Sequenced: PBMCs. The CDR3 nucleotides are TGTGCCAGCAGACGCAGCGGGACCTGGGACAATGAGCAGTTCTTC. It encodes CASRRSGTWDNEQFF.